This T cell receptor beta chain was sequenced in a study of cytomegalovirus exposure and HLA in healthy donors. This clone showed up just a few times. Its specificity is unknown. Researchers ran the PCR with 60 Vbeta and 13 Jbeta primers. In the authors' workflow: The authors later counted 70 million to 85 million unique TCR beta chains, 9 million to 12 million of them shared. Libraries were prepared by immunoSEQ multiplex PCR; TCRdb keeps only in-frame clonotypes and omits some of them. V, J and clone size reflect that table, while D and trimming were determined from the DNA. The table shows approximately 140,000 clones, with around 76% occurring only once. The CDR3 totals 17 residues. Germline loops: CDR1 GTSNPN, CDR2 SVGIG (reference sequence). V was clipped by 1 base and J by 10 bases; unmatched bases: 17. Broader study findings: Cytomegalovirus-associated TCR beta chains were listed, numbering over 150. A missense variant in DCLRE1C was later tied to TCR beta V- and J-gene trimming.

Sequencing used PBMCs. This TCR derives from a man between 18 and 35 years old in good health and CMV-seronegative. The genes are TRBV30 and TRBJ1-4; 8 nucleotides line up with TRBD1. The CDR3 nucleotides are TGTGCCTGGAGTGCCCCCGTTTACGGCAGGGGGCTCTTAAAACTGTTTTTT. Its translation is CAWSAPVYGRGLLKLFF.